The 10 T cell receptor beta chains presented below share a single source sample, sequenced in a study of metastatic and nonmetastatic thyroid tumors. Thyroid surgery took place with no prior treatment in any patient. TCRdb reanalyzed the PCR reads with MiXCR. In the table there are about 25,000 clones, approximately 20% of which are singletons. Sequencing used blood. These receptors came from a male donor with papillary thyroid cancer or a benign thyroid nodule (not recorded which). Some clones in this sample may be carry-over from other donors' samples.

This chain connects TRBV6-1 to TRBJ2-7; D may match TRBD1 or TRBD2 (5 bases each). V was pared by 8 bases and J by 1 base, with 21 bases between. The CDR3 runs to 16 residues. Germline V gene sequence: CDR1 MNHNS, CDR2 SASEGT. Here the CDR3 DNA reads TGTGCCAGCTCCGGGACCCCCTTAGGGGTATCCTACGAGCAGTACTTC. Translating gives CASSGTPLGVSYEQYF.

This clone has ten or more counts. V and J are TRBV7-8 and TRBJ2-1, with 13 bases aligning to TRBD2. The V gene's germline CDR1 is SGHVS and CDR2 FQNEAQ. The J segment lost 8 bases and the V segment lost 0 bases, leaving 13 bases of the junction unmatched. The CDR3 is 19 amino acids. CDR3 residues: CASSLASTSGRALSDEQFF. CDR3 nucleotides: TGTGCCAGCAGCTTAGCGAGTACTAGCGGGAGGGCCTTGAGCGATGAGCAGTTCTTC.

This clone is medium-sized by share. The V and J genes are TRBV6-1 and TRBJ1-2, with 8 bases matching TRBD1. Germline V CDR1 and CDR2: MNHNS, SASEGT. J gave up 2 bases and V 7 bases, and 6 bases lay outside the gene matches. This CDR3 region has 14 residues. CDR3 amino acids: CASKSRGPNYGYTF. CDR3 coding DNA: TGTGCCAGCAAAAGCAGGGGGCCCAACTATGGCTACACCTTC.

This clone was counted at least ten times. This chain joins TRBV20-1 and TRBJ2-3; TRBD2 aligns across 7 bases. The CDR3 extends over 15 amino acids. The germline V gene encodes CDR1 DFQATT and CDR2 SNEGSKA (reference sequence). V lost 6 bases to trimming and J lost 2 bases; unmatched junction nucleotides: 11. CDR3 in amino acids: CSATVILANTDTQYF. CDR3 nucleotides: TGCAGTGCAACCGTAATACTAGCGAACACAGATACGCAGTATTTT.

The chain uses TRBV9 and TRBJ2-1, with 11 bases identical to TRBD2. V gave up 0 bases and J gave up 16 bases; unmatched junction bases: 12. The CDR3 spans 15 residues. Germline V CDR1 and CDR2: SGDLS, YYNGEE. The CDR3 DNA sequence: TGTGCCAGCAGCGTAGTAGCGGGAGGGCCGAATGGGCAATTCTTC. It codes for CASSVVAGGPNGQFF.

This clone was detected many times. A much larger clone lies a single base off, so this may be a read error. This same CDR3 is encoded by further DNA sequences in the sample. The chain carries TRBV2 and TRBJ1-2; D is unclear. The CDR3 sequence is 13 residues long. V dropped 6 bases and J dropped 7 bases, with 15 bases sitting between them. Per the germline V gene, CDR1 is SNHLY and CDR2 is FYNNEI. The DNA for the CDR3 is TGTGCCAGCAGCACTACTGGGTTCGCTGGCTACACCTTC. Its protein product is CASSTTGFAGYTF.

This clone was observed at least ten times. V is TRBV5-1 and J is TRBJ2-3, with D perhaps being TRBD1 or TRBD2 (5 bases each). This CDR3 has 15 amino acids. Trimming cost V 0 bases and J 4 bases, with 12 bases left between them. The V gene's germline CDR1 is SGHRS and CDR2 YFSETQ. The DNA for the CDR3 is TGCGCCAGCAGCTTGGCTCAGGGTAGCGCAGATACGCAGTATTTT. It codes for CASSLAQGSADTQYF.

This clone was counted at least ten times. This chain joins TRBV5-6 and TRBJ2-7; 8 bases line up with TRBD1. Germline CDR1 is SGHDT and CDR2 is YYEEEE. This CDR3 is 15 amino acids long. With V trimmed by 3 bases and J by 5 bases, 10 bases remained unmatched. CDR3 sequence (DNA): TGTGCCAGCAGCTCACCGGGACAGGATTTCCACGAGCAGTACTTC. As protein: CASSSPGQDFHEQYF.

The chain carries TRBV11-2 and TRBJ1-1, with 8 bases matching TRBD1. Germline-derived CDR1 and CDR2 are SGHAT and FQNNGV. This CDR3 contains 15 residues. V shed 0 bases, J shed 5 bases, and the junction held 5 bases outside the gene matches. CDR3 sequence reads: CASSLDWTGMTEAFF. CDR3 nucleotide sequence: TGTGCCAGCAGCTTAGACTGGACAGGGATGACTGAAGCTTTCTTT.

This clone was picked up a small number of times. The rearrangement uses TRBV6-5 and TRBJ2-7; 8 bases are shared with TRBD2. Trimming cost V 3 bases and J 1 base; bases outside gene matches: 11. The V gene's germline CDR1 is MNHEY and CDR2 SVGAGI. The CDR3 covers 17 residues. Here the CDR3 reads CASSYLASGWDSYEQYF. CDR3 coding DNA: TGTGCCAGCAGTTATCTGGCTAGCGGGTGGGATTCCTACGAGCAGTACTTC.